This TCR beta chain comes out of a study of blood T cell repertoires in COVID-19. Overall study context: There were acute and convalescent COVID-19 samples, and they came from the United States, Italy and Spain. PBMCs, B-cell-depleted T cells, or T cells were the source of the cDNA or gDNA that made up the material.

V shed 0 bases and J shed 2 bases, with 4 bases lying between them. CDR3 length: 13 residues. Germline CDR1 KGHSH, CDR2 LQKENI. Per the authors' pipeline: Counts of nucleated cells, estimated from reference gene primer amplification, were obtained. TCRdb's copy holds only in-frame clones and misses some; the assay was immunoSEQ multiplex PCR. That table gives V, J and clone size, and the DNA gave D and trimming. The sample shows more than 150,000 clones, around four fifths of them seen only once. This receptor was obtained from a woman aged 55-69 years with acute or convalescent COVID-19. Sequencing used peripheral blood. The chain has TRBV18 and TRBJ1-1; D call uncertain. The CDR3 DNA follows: TGTGCCAGCTCACCACCCTTTAACACTGAAGCTTTCTTT. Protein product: CASSPPFNTEAFF.